This T cell receptor beta chain was found in a study of blood T cell repertoires in COVID-19. Study overall: Whether acute or convalescent, the COVID-19 samples came from the United States, Italy and Spain. PBMCs, B-cell-depleted T cells, or T cells were the source of the cDNA or gDNA that made up the material.

The participants were between roughly 18 and 100 years old and came from about two dozen US areas. Donors were grouped by their self-reported clinical history. This clone is a singleton in its sample. The table came from immunoSEQ multiplex PCR; TCRdb's copy has only in-frame clones and leaves some out. The data show roughly 150,000 clones, approximately 90% seen once. Germline trimming cut 3 bases from V and 3 bases from J; bases unmatched to any gene: 6. Germline V lookup: CDR1 SGHNT, CDR2 YYREEE (reference sequence). The CDR3 has 16 residues. Sequencing was carried out using PBMCs or T cells enriched from blood (not recorded which). The source of this sequence is a man between 50 and 59 years old who had recovered from COVID-19. The V call is TRBV5-4, the J call TRBJ2-3, with 11 bases identical to TRBD2. Written as DNA, the CDR3 is TGTGCCAGCAGCTGGGGATCTAGCGGGGGGACAGATACGCAGTATTTT. Its translation is CASSWGSSGGTDTQYF.